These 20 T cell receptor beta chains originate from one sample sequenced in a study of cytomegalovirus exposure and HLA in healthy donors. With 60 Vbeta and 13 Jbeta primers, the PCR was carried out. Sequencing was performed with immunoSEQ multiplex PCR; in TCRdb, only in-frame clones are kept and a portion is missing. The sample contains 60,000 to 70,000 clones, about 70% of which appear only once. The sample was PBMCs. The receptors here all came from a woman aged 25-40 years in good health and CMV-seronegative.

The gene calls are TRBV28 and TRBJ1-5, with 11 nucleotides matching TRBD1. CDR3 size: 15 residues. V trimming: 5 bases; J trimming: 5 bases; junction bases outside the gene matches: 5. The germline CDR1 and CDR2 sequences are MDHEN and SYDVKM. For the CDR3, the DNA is TGTGCCAGCAGTACCCCGGACAGGGGGCATCAGCCCCAGCATTTT. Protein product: CASSTPDRGHQPQHF.

DNA of the CDR3: TGTGCCAGCAGCCTCGTGCCGGGACTAGCTCCCTACGAGCAGTACTTC. Its translation is CASSLVPGLAPYEQYF. V and J are TRBV7-8 and TRBJ2-7; TRBD2 agrees at 9 bases. This CDR3 region has 16 residues. Germline CDR1 SGHVS, CDR2 FQNEAQ. Trimming removed 5 bases from V and 2 bases from J; junction bases left unmatched: 10.

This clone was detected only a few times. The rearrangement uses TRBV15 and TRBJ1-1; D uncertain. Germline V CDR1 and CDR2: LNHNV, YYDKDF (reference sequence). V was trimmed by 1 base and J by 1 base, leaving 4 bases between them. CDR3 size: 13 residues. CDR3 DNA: TGTGCCACCAGCAGAGTAAAGAACACTGAAGCTTTCTTT. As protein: CATSRVKNTEAFF. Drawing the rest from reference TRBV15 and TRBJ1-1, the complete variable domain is DAMVIQNPRYQVTQFGKPVTLSCSQTLNHNVMYWYQQKSSQAPKLLFHYYDKDFNNEADTPDNFQSRRPNTSFCFLDIRSPGLGDTAMYLCATSRVKNTEAFFGQGTRLTVV.

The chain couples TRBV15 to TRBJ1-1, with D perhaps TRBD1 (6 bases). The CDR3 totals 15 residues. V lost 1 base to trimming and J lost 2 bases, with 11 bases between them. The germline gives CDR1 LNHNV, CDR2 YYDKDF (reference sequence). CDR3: CATSRGRGRNTEAFF. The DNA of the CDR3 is TGTGCCACCAGCAGAGGCAGGGGACGAAACACTGAAGCTTTCTTT.

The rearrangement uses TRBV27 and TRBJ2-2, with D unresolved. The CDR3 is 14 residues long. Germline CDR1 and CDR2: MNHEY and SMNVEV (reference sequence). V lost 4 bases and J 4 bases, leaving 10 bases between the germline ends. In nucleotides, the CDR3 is TGTGCCAGCAGTTCGGGTAGTACCACCGGGGAGCTGTTTTTT. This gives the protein CASSSGSTTGELFF.

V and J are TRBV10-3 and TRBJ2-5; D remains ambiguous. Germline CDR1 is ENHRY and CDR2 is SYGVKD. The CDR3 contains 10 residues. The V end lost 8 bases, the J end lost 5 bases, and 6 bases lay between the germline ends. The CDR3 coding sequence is TGTGCCATCGGAGACGAGACCCAGTACTTC. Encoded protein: CAIGDETQYF.

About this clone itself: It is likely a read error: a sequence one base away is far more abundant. The CDR3 sequence is CASSLAGTGRIEQYV. CDR3 DNA: TGTGCCAGCAGCTTAGCCGGGACAGGGCGGATCGAGCAGTACGTC. The chain combines TRBV7-9 with TRBJ2-7, with 9 bases matching TRBD1. Germline V lookup: CDR1 SEHNR, CDR2 FQNEAQ (reference sequence). This CDR3 has 15 residues. Unmatched junction bases numbered 6, after V lost 0 bases and J lost 6 bases.

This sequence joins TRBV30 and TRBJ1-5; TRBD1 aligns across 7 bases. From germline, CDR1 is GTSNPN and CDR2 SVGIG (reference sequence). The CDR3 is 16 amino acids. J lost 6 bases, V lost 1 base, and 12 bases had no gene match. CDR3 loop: CAWSDSPGGSGQPQHF. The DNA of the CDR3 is TGTGCCTGGAGTGATTCCCCAGGGGGTTCGGGTCAGCCCCAGCATTTT.

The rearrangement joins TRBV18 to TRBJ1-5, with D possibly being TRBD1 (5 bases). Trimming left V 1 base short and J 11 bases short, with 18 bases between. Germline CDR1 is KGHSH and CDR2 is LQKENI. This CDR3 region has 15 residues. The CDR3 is CASSPQHQGPSAQHF. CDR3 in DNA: TGTGCCAGCTCACCACAGCACCAGGGCCCGTCGGCCCAGCATTTT. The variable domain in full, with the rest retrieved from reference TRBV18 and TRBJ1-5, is NAGVMQNPRHLVRRRGQEARLRCSPMKGHSHVYWYRQLPEEGLKFMVYLQKENIIDESGMPKERFSAEFPKEGPSILRIQQVVRGDSAAYFCASSPQHQGPSAQHFGDGTRLSIL.

The CDR3 DNA is TGTGCCAGTAGTACCGTCGCGCGGGCAACTGAAGCTTTCTTT. This codes for CASSTVARATEAFF. The V and J genes are TRBV19 and TRBJ1-1; D unclear. The length of the CDR3 is 14 residues. Trimming removed 4 bases at V and 5 bases at J, with 14 bases between. Germline CDR1 reads LNHDA; CDR2 reads SQIVND (reference sequence).

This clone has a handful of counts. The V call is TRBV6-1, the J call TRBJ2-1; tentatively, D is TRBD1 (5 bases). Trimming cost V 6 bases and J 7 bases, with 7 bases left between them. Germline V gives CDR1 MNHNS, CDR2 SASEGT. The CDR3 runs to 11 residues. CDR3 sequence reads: CASRPGNEQFF. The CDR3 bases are TGTGCCAGCAGGCCAGGGAATGAGCAGTTCTTC.

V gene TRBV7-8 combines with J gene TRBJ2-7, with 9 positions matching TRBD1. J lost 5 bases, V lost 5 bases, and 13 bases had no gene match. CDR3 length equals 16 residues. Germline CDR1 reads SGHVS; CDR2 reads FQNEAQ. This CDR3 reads CASSRTFWTGANEQYF. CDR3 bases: TGTGCCAGCAGCCGCACGTTTTGGACAGGGGCGAACGAGCAGTACTTC.

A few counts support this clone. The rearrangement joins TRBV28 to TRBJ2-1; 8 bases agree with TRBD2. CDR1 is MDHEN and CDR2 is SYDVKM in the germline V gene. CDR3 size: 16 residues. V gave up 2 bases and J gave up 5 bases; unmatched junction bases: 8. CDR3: CASSLAVAGSDNEQFF. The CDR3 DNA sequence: TGTGCCAGCAGTTTAGCGGTAGCGGGGTCGGACAATGAGCAGTTCTTC.

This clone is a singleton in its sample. CDR3 sequence: CASSPPRGSGNTIYF. In DNA, the CDR3 is TGTGCCAGCAGCCCACCCCGGGGCTCTGGAAACACCATATATTTT. The rearrangement uses TRBV7-9 and TRBJ1-3, with no clear D. Germline CDR1 is SEHNR and CDR2 is FQNEAQ (reference sequence). The V gene lost 5 bases and the J gene lost 0 bases, with 11 bases spanning the gap. The CDR3 is 15 residues long.

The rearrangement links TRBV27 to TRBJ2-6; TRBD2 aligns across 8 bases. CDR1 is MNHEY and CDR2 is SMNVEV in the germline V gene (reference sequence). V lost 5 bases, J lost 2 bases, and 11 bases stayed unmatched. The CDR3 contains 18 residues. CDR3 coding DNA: TGTGCCAGCAGTGCCCAGGGCGCGGGGGGAACTGGGGCCAACGTCCTGACTTTC. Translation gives CASSAQGAGGTGANVLTF.

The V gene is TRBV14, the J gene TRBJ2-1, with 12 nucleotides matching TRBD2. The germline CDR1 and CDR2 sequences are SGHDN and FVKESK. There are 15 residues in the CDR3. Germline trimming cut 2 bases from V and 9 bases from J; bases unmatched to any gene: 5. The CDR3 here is CASSQLVLAGGEQFF. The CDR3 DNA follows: TGTGCCAGCAGCCAATTAGTACTAGCGGGGGGTGAGCAGTTCTTC.

CDR3 amino acids: CASSLFLAGGPGEDTQYF. The DNA of the CDR3 is TGTGCCAGCAGCTTATTTCTAGCGGGGGGGCCGGGTGAAGATACGCAGTATTTT. V is TRBV7-2 and J is TRBJ2-3; TRBD2 matches at 12 bases. With 2 bases clipped from V and 5 bases from J, the junction kept 11 bases outside the gene matches. This CDR3 is 18 amino acids long. CDR1 and CDR2 (germline): SGHTA, FQGNSA.

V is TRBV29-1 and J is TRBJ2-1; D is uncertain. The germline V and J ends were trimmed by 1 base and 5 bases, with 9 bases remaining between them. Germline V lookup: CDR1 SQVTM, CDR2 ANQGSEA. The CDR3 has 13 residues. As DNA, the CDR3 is TGCAGCGTTGAAGTTAGCCGGGACAATGAGCAGTTCTTC. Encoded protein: CSVEVSRDNEQFF.

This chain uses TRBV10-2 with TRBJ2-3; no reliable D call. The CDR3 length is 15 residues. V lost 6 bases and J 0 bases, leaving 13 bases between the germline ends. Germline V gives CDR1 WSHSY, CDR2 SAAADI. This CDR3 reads CASSSSLQSTDTQYF. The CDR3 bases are TGCGCCAGCAGCTCTAGTCTCCAAAGCACAGATACGCAGTATTTT.

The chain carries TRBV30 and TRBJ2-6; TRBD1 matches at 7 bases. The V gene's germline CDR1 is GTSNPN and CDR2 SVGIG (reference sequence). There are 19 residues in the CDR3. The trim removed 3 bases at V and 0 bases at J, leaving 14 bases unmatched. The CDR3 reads CAWSDARDRFSSGANVLTF. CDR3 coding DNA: TGTGCCTGGAGCGACGCTAGGGACAGATTCTCCTCTGGGGCCAACGTCCTGACTTTC.